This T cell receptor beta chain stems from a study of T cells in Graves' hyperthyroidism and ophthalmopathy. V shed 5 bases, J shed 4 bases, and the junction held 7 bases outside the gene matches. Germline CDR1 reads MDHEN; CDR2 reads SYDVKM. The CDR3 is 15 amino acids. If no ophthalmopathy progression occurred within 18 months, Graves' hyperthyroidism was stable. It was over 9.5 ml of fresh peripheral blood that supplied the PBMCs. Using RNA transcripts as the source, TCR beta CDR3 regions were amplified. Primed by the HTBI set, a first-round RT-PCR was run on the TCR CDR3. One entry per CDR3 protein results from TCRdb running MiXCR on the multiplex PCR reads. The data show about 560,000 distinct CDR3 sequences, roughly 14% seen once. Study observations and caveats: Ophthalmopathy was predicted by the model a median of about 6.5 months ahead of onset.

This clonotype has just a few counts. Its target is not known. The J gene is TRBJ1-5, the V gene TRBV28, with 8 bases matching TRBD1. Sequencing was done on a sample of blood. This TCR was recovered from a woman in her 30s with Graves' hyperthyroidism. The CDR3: CASSPWTGTNQPQHF. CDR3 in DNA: TGTGCCAGCAGTCCCTGGACAGGGACGAATCAGCCCCAGCATTTT.